The 13 T cell receptor beta chains given below trace back to one sample, sequenced in a study of shared clonotypes between healthy human individuals (dated by TCRdb to 2019 to 2021). Libraries came from the immunoSEQ multiplex PCR assay. The table comes from immuneACCESS by way of TCRdb, which keeps in-frame sequences with V and J called. Part of the clones is missing from these tables; in studies checked, under half for an unresolved V gene and the rest for unknown reasons. Counted in this sample were about 1,900,000 clones; about 95% of them appeared once. In total, the top ten clones hold approximately 1% of the sample. For the CD8 naive samples, CD45RO-negative cells were positively selected for CCR7, yielding a CD45RA+CCR7+ population from which TemRA cells were excluded. Sequences were obtained from naive CD8+ T cells sorted from blood. The cell subset or site label corresponds to: CD45RA+CCR7+. Every receptor here comes from a man younger than 30 in good health.

This chain links TRBV10-2 with TRBJ2-7; TRBD2 matches at 8 bases. J gave up 2 bases and V 4 bases, and 4 bases lay outside the gene matches. This CDR3 is built from 14 residues. Germline CDR1 is WSHSY and CDR2 is SAAADI. The DNA for the CDR3 is TGCGCCAGCAGTGCAGGCGGGAGGACCTACGAGCAGTACTTC. Translated, it gives CASSAGGRTYEQYF.

On this clone itself: The same CDR3 is also encoded by other DNA sequences in this sample. In nucleotides, the CDR3 is TGTGCCAGCAGCTTTGATGGGGTGGGCTATGGCTACACCTTC. Translation: CASSFDGVGYGYTF. This chain links TRBV5-4 with TRBJ1-2; D is ambiguous. The length of the CDR3 is 14 residues. Germline CDR1 SGHNT, CDR2 YYREEE (reference sequence). Deletions cut 2 bases from V and 4 bases from J, with 12 bases between.

The chain combines TRBV4-2 with TRBJ2-7; 7 bases fit TRBD2. V was pared by 4 bases and J by 6 bases, with 6 bases of the junction left unmatched. The CDR3 extends over 13 amino acids. Germline CDR1 reads LGHNA; CDR2 reads YNFKEQ. The CDR3 loop reads CASSPRAGSEQYF. The CDR3 DNA reads as TGTGCCAGCAGCCCTAGAGCGGGATCCGAGCAGTACTTC.

This rearrangement joins TRBV9 to TRBJ1-2; the D is unclear. V was clipped by 3 bases and J by 4 bases, with 16 bases between them. The CDR3 consists of 15 residues. Germline V gives CDR1 SGDLS, CDR2 YYNGEE. The CDR3 coding sequence is TGTGCCAGCAGCGGTGTCGATTCCCTAGGCTATGGCTACACCTTC. It translates to CASSGVDSLGYGYTF.

The V and J genes are TRBV25-1 and TRBJ2-2; TRBD2 might be the D (5 bases). The CDR3 is 13 amino acids. V was trimmed by 5 bases and J by 1 base, leaving 5 bases between them. Germline loops: CDR1 MGHDK, CDR2 SYGVNS. CDR3 in amino acids: CASSRENTGELFF. The CDR3 bases are TGTGCCAGCAGTCGGGAGAACACCGGGGAGCTGTTTTTT.

V usage is TRBV5-5 and J usage is TRBJ2-7; D ambiguous. Trimming left V 3 bases short and J 5 bases short, with 15 bases between. Germline V lookup: CDR1 SGHKS, CDR2 YYEKEE (reference sequence). The CDR3 is 14 residues long. CDR3 coding DNA: TGTGCCAGCAGCTCTCCGCACTCTATAGACGAGCAGTACTTC. Its protein product is CASSSPHSIDEQYF.

V and J are TRBV10-3 and TRBJ2-7; 9 bases map to TRBD2. This CDR3 is 14 amino acids long. V was clipped by 5 bases and J by 4 bases; unmatched bases: 6. Germline values: CDR1 ENHRY, CDR2 SYGVKD. The chain's CDR3 is CAISPSGDVYEQYF. The CDR3 region has the DNA TGTGCCATCAGTCCTAGCGGGGACGTTTACGAGCAGTACTTC.

The CDR3 nucleotides read TGTGCCACCAGCAGCTGGAGCGGGGACCTCTACGAGCAGTACTTC. Amino acid sequence: CATSSWSGDLYEQYF. The chain joins TRBV15 to TRBJ2-7; 7 nucleotides match TRBD2. The CDR3 sequence is 15 residues long. CDR1 and CDR2 from the germline V gene are LNHNV and YYDKDF (reference sequence). Trimming removed 3 bases from V and 3 bases from J; junction bases left unmatched: 8.

This clone was counted between two and nine times. The same CDR3 also results from other DNA sequences found in this sample. J is TRBJ2-7 and V is TRBV28; tentatively, D is TRBD1 (5 bases). The CDR3 loop spans 14 amino acids. Germline lookup yields CDR1 MDHEN and CDR2 SYDVKM. Trimming pared 3 bases from V and 0 bases from J, leaving 9 bases between. CDR3 bases: TGTGCCAGCAGTTTGGGGCACCACTCCTACGAGCAGTACTTC. It is translated as CASSLGHHSYEQYF.

This chain links TRBV4-1 with TRBJ1-3; no reliable D call. This CDR3 spans 15 amino acids. V was shortened by 1 base and J by 4 bases, with 11 bases between the two germline ends. The germline gives CDR1 MGHRA, CDR2 YSYEKL. The CDR3 coding sequence is TGCGCCAGCAGCCAAGGTTACGGGTTCGGAAACACCATATATTTT. Translation: CASSQGYGFGNTIYF.

This chain links TRBV16 with TRBJ1-1; D is uncertain. The germline V gene has CDR1 KGHSY and CDR2 FQNENV. The ends were cut back, 1 base at V and 0 bases at J, with 9 bases in the middle. The CDR3 has 15 amino acids. The CDR3 here is CASSQYGEMNTEAFF. In nucleotides, the CDR3 is TGTGCCAGCAGCCAATACGGGGAGATGAACACTGAAGCTTTCTTT. The complete variable domain, with remaining parts taken from reference TRBV16 and TRBJ1-1, reads GEEVAQTPKHLVRGEGQKAKLYCAPIKGHSYVFWYQQVLKNEFKFLISFQNENVFDETGMPKERFSAKCLPNSPCSLEIQATKLEDSAVYFCASSQYGEMNTEAFFGQGTRLTVV.

The chain employs TRBV5-6 and TRBJ2-5, with D possibly TRBD2 on 5 matching bases. Trimming removed 7 bases from V and 4 bases from J, with 14 bases in between. This CDR3 region has 13 residues. Germline-derived CDR1 and CDR2 are SGHDT and YYEEEE. DNA for the CDR3: TGTGCCAGCCGCGGACTCTTTGGAGAGACCCAGTACTTC. This codes for CASRGLFGETQYF.

Comments on this clone: This CDR3 is also generated by other DNA sequences in the sample. This chain links TRBV9 with TRBJ2-3; a possible D gene is TRBD1 (5 bases). V was pared by 0 bases and J by 0 bases, with 8 bases between. This CDR3 comprises 15 residues. The germline V gene has CDR1 SGDLS and CDR2 YYNGEE. The CDR3 DNA is TGTGCCAGCAGCGTAGTAGGGGTTAGCACAGATACGCAGTATTTT. This sequence encodes CASSVVGVSTDTQYF.